A selection of T cell receptor beta chains follows, all from one sample in a study of blood T cell repertoires in COVID-19. Sequencing was performed with immunoSEQ multiplex PCR; in TCRdb, only in-frame clones are kept and a portion is missing. The data contain approximately 250,000 clones, 80% to 95% of them seen just once; the ten biggest clones take up around 2.8%. The sequencing input was PBMCs or T cells enriched from blood (not recorded which). These TCRs come from a man between 35 and 55 years old who had been exposed to COVID-19. The CDR3 runs from the conserved cysteine through the conserved F or W. Fields, in order: J gene, V gene, D gene, CDR3 protein. D genes are given only for firm matches.

j_gene: TRBJ2-5; v_gene: TRBV24-1; d_gene: -; CDR3aa: CATSDRRGSPSRETQYF
j_gene: TRBJ1-5; v_gene: TRBV6-1; d_gene: -; CDR3aa: CASSEARRVVHF
j_gene: TRBJ1-2; v_gene: TRBV3-1/TRBV3-2; d_gene: -; CDR3aa: CASSQDRGSYGYTF
j_gene: TRBJ2-1; v_gene: TRBV5-1; d_gene: TRBD2; CDR3aa: CASSLRTSGRIGNEQFF
j_gene: TRBJ1-2; v_gene: TRBV4-1; d_gene: TRBD1; CDR3aa: CASSPDRGYGDPYGYTF
j_gene: TRBJ1-4; v_gene: TRBV7-9; d_gene: -; CDR3aa: CASSLEWAEKLFF
j_gene: TRBJ1-2; v_gene: TRBV10-3; d_gene: -; CDR3aa: CAIRAQREVNGYTF
j_gene: TRBJ2-5; v_gene: TRBV9; d_gene: TRBD2; CDR3aa: CASSARTSAQETQYF
j_gene: TRBJ1-6; v_gene: TRBV11-2; d_gene: TRBD1; CDR3aa: CASSLNPGQLNSPLHF
j_gene: TRBJ1-2; v_gene: TRBV5-1; d_gene: -; CDR3aa: CASSLAVSNYGYTF